The 17 T cell receptor beta chains reported below all come from one sample, sequenced in a study of blood T cell repertoires in COVID-19. Assay: immunoSEQ multiplex PCR; the TCRdb copy retains only in-frame clones and omits some. The sample lists about 250,000 clones, roughly 89% occurring once. The sequencing sample was made of peripheral blood. The receptors derive from a woman in her thirties or forties who had recovered from COVID-19.

V and J are TRBV10-3 and TRBJ1-6, with TRBD1 matching 8 bases. The V gene end was trimmed by 2 bases and the J gene end by 10 bases; junction bases not matched to a gene: 7. The CDR3 loop spans 15 amino acids. The V gene's germline CDR1 is ENHRY and CDR2 SYGVKD. The CDR3 DNA is TGTGCCATCAGTGAGGGGGGGACAGGAAGGTCACCCCTCCACTTT. This codes for CAISEGGTGRSPLHF.

The chain joins TRBV6-5 to TRBJ2-1, with 10 bases that match TRBD1. With V trimmed by 4 bases and J by 6 bases, 6 bases remained unmatched. The germline gives CDR1 MNHEY, CDR2 SVGAGI. The CDR3 loop spans 15 amino acids. CDR3 protein: CASSLPGTGVNEQFF. CDR3 sequence (DNA): TGTGCCAGCAGTTTGCCCGGGACAGGGGTCAATGAGCAGTTCTTC.

This chain connects TRBV24-1 to TRBJ2-1, with 8 bases that match TRBD1. Germline V lookup: CDR1 KGHDR, CDR2 SFDVKD. The V and J ends lost 0 bases and 8 bases, in that order; junction bases with no gene match: 5. CDR3 length: 15 residues. The CDR3: CATSDLLDRADEQFF. CDR3 bases: TGTGCCACCAGTGATTTGCTGGACAGGGCGGATGAGCAGTTCTTC.

The chain couples TRBV6-1 to TRBJ2-5, with TRBD2 matching over 8 bases. Germline V CDR1 and CDR2: MNHNS, SASEGT. The CDR3 runs to 16 residues. Trimming removed 3 bases from V and 2 bases from J; junction bases left unmatched: 8. DNA of the CDR3: TGTGCCAGCAGTGATAGGTCGGGAGGGGCTCAAGAGACCCAGTACTTC. Amino acid sequence: CASSDRSGGAQETQYF.

CDR3 nucleotide sequence: TGTGCCTCTGGCCCCACAGGCACAGATACGCAGTATTTT. Translating gives CASGPTGTDTQYF. The V and J genes are TRBV19 and TRBJ2-3, with D uncertain. Trimming removed 11 bases at V and 1 base at J, with 13 bases between. Germline assignment: CDR1 LNHDA and CDR2 SQIVND (reference sequence). The CDR3 has 13 residues.

The chain employs TRBV4-1 and TRBJ1-4; 12 nucleotides agree with TRBD1. CDR1 and CDR2 (germline): MGHRA, YSYEKL. With 6 bases clipped from V and 3 bases from J, the junction kept 5 bases outside the gene matches. The CDR3 extends over 16 amino acids. CDR3 sequence (DNA): TGCGCCAGCAGGACGGGACAGGGGGCCCCTAATGAAAAACTGTTTTTT. It codes for CASRTGQGAPNEKLFF.

The genes are TRBV11-3 and TRBJ2-1; 10 positions agree with TRBD1. CDR3 length: 13 residues. CDR1 is SGHNT, CDR2 YENEEA, per germline. The V gene end was trimmed by 7 bases and the J gene end by 7 bases; junction bases not matched to a gene: 4. CDR3 sequence reads: CASTGQGRNEQFF. Written as DNA, the CDR3 is TGTGCCAGCACGGGACAGGGGAGAAATGAGCAGTTCTTC.

The rearrangement links TRBV3-1 (or the pseudogene TRBV3-2) to TRBJ1-6; a possible D gene is TRBD1 (5 bases). The germline V gene encodes CDR1 LGHDT and CDR2 YNNKEL (reference sequence). The CDR3 has 16 residues. V lost 0 bases and J 4 bases, leaving 10 bases between the germline ends. The chain's CDR3 is CASSQDFAGYNSPLHF. In DNA form, the CDR3 reads TGTGCCAGCAGCCAAGATTTTGCAGGGTATAATTCACCCCTCCACTTT.

The V gene is TRBV18, the J gene TRBJ2-3; D uncertain. This CDR3 has 16 amino acids. Germline V gives CDR1 KGHSH, CDR2 LQKENI. V dropped 0 bases and J dropped 0 bases, with 10 bases sitting between them. DNA for the CDR3: TGTGCCAGCTCACCACCGCCCCTATCTAGCACAGATACGCAGTATTTT. The encoded protein is CASSPPPLSSTDTQYF.

The V and J genes are TRBV5-4 and TRBJ1-2; D may be TRBD1 (6 bases). The CDR3 sequence is 15 residues long. Between the trimmed V and J ends, which lost 0 bases and 3 bases, there was a span of 12 bases. Germline CDR1 and CDR2: SGHNT and YYREEE (reference sequence). CDR3 sequence reads: CASSLGGGTYYGYTF. As DNA, the CDR3 is TGTGCCAGCAGCTTGGGGGGGGGCACCTACTATGGCTACACCTTC.

This chain connects TRBV5-4 to TRBJ2-2; D is possibly TRBD1 (6 bases). Trimming removed 7 bases from V and 1 base from J, with 8 bases in between. The CDR3 totals 13 residues. Germline values: CDR1 SGHNT, CDR2 YYREEE (reference sequence). CDR3: CASATGNTGELFF. Written as DNA, the CDR3 is TGTGCCAGCGCGACAGGGAACACCGGGGAGCTGTTTTTT.

The V gene is TRBV19, the J gene TRBJ2-7; 7 bases line up with TRBD1. The CDR3 loop spans 15 amino acids. Germline trimming cut 4 bases from V and 6 bases from J; bases unmatched to any gene: 12. Germline CDR1 and CDR2: LNHDA and SQIVND (reference sequence). As DNA, the CDR3 is TGTGCCAGTAGTACACTCGAGGGGGCCAGGTCCGAGCAGTACTTC. It yields the protein CASSTLEGARSEQYF. Combining the CDR3 with reference TRBV19 and TRBJ2-7 gives the whole variable domain DGGITQSPKYLFRKEGQNVTLSCEQNLNHDAMYWYRQDPGQGLRLIYYSQIVNDFQKGDIAEGYSVSREKKESFPLTVTSAQKNPTAFYLCASSTLEGARSEQYFGPGTRLTVT.

The genes are TRBV5-1 and TRBJ1-4; possibly TRBD1 for D (5 bases). V was cut by 0 bases and J by 0 bases, with 15 bases left in between. Germline V gene sequence: CDR1 SGHRS, CDR2 YFSETQ. The CDR3 runs to 18 residues. CDR3 residues: CASSLAGGTTATNEKLFF. The DNA for the CDR3 is TGCGCCAGCAGCTTGGCCGGGGGGACCACCGCAACTAATGAAAAACTGTTTTTT.

The V call is TRBV18, the J call TRBJ2-1; no firm D call. Germline assignment: CDR1 KGHSH and CDR2 LQKENI. V shed 0 bases and J shed 5 bases, with 11 bases lying between them. The CDR3 has 15 residues. CDR3 DNA sequence: TGTGCCAGCTCACCACCTAATGTGGCGGACAATGAGCAGTTCTTC. Translating it yields CASSPPNVADNEQFF.

The chain links TRBV5-1 to TRBJ2-1; D not certain. The length of the CDR3 is 12 residues. CDR1 SGHRS and CDR2 YFSETQ come from the germline V gene. Trimming pared 3 bases from V and 7 bases from J, leaving 8 bases between. The CDR3 protein is CASSSSRNEQFF. Here the CDR3 DNA reads TGCGCCAGCAGCTCCTCGAGGAATGAGCAGTTCTTC.

V is TRBV29-1 and J is TRBJ1-5; maybe TRBD1 (6 bases). Per the germline V gene, CDR1 is SQVTM and CDR2 is ANQGSEA. Trimming removed 5 bases at V and 6 bases at J, with 14 bases between. The CDR3 extends over 13 amino acids. As DNA, the CDR3 is TGCAGCGTTCTTACAGGGATCGGTCAGCCCCAGCATTTT. As protein: CSVLTGIGQPQHF.

The chain combines TRBV5-1 with TRBJ2-2; tentative D call: TRBD1 (6 bases). CDR1 is SGHRS, CDR2 YFSETQ, per germline. There are 16 residues in the CDR3. V was trimmed by 4 bases and J by 7 bases, leaving 20 bases between them. Written as DNA, the CDR3 is TGCGCCAGCAGCGATCCGGGGACAAGGTCTGGCGGGGAGCTGTTTTTT. Translated: CASSDPGTRSGGELFF. Full variable domain (missing parts from reference TRBV5-1 and TRBJ2-2): KAGVTQTPRYLIKTRGQQVTLSCSPISGHRSVSWYQQTPGQGLQFLFEYFSETQRNKGNFPGRFSGRQFSNSRSEMNVSTLELGDSALYLCASSDPGTRSGGELFFGEGSRLTVL.